A selection of T cell receptor beta chains follows, all from one sample in a study of cytomegalovirus exposure and HLA in healthy donors. Sequencing was performed with immunoSEQ multiplex PCR; in TCRdb, only in-frame clones are kept and a portion is missing. The data hold some 95,000 clones, with 60% to 80% observed a single time. The sample comprised PBMCs. These receptors all come from a man aged 50 or older in good health and CMV-seropositive. Both conserved end residues are part of each CDR3. Each record gives: clone size, V gene, CDR3 length, J gene, D gene, CDR3 DNA, CDR3 protein. D genes are given only for firm matches. Where a row states a size, it is once, few, many or the class of an expanded clone; other rows omit it.

size: NA; V: TRBV6-5; length: 14; J: TRBJ1-5; D: NA; DNA: TGTGCCAGCAGTGCGTCAGGGGGCAATCAGCCCCAGCATTTT; CDR3: CASSASGGNQPQHF
size: few; V: TRBV14; length: 16; J: TRBJ2-7; D: NA; DNA: TGTGCCAGCAGCCAAGATGGGGCGATAGGTTCCTACGAGCAGTACTTC; CDR3: CASSQDGAIGSYEQYF
size: once; V: TRBV9; length: 14; J: TRBJ1-6; D: TRBD1; DNA: TGTGCCAGCAGCGTAGGACAGGGTAATTCACCCCTCCACTTT; CDR3: CASSVGQGNSPLHF
size: NA; V: TRBV6-4; length: 13; J: TRBJ1-1; D: TRBD1; DNA: TGTGCCAGCCCGGAGAGGGGGCGTAGTGAAGCTTTCTTT; CDR3: CASPERGRSEAFF
size: NA; V: TRBV7-2; length: 13; J: TRBJ2-3; D: NA; DNA: TGTGCCAGCAGCTTACAGGGCGCAGATACGCAGTATTTT; CDR3: CASSLQGADTQYF
size: NA; V: TRBV2; length: 13; J: TRBJ2-5; D: TRBD2; DNA: TGTGCCAGCAGTGCGGGGGGAGAAGAGACCCAGTACTTC; CDR3: CASSAGGEETQYF
size: NA; V: TRBV2; length: 14; J: TRBJ2-3; D: NA; DNA: TGTGCCAGCAGTGACAAGACTCGAACAGATACGCAGTATTTT; CDR3: CASSDKTRTDTQYF
size: NA; V: TRBV19; length: 17; J: TRBJ1-2; D: NA; DNA: TGTGCCAGTAGTTTTTCGCTCAGGGAGGGGCACGACTATGGCTACACCTTC; CDR3: CASSFSLREGHDYGYTF
size: medium-sized; V: TRBV4-3; length: 13; J: TRBJ1-1; D: NA; DNA: TGCGCCAGCAGCCAAGTTTCAAACACTGAAGCTTTCTTT; CDR3: CASSQVSNTEAFF
size: NA; V: TRBV2; length: 11; J: TRBJ1-2; D: NA; DNA: TGTGCCAGCACCCCCGGAGGGGGCTACACCTTC; CDR3: CASTPGGGYTF
size: NA; V: TRBV2; length: 14; J: TRBJ2-7; D: NA; DNA: TGTGCCAGGAACAGGGAGCCGCCCTCCTACGAGCAGTACTTC; CDR3: CARNREPPSYEQYF
size: NA; V: TRBV6-1; length: 14; J: TRBJ1-2; D: NA; DNA: TGTGCCACCGTTGTTAGTTTTACAGGCCATGGCTACACCTTC; CDR3: CATVVSFTGHGYTF
size: NA; V: TRBV4-2; length: 17; J: TRBJ1-1; D: TRBD1; DNA: TGTGCCAGCAGCCCGCACGGGACAGGGGGAGGCTTGGCTGAAGCTTTCTTT; CDR3: CASSPHGTGGGLAEAFF
size: NA; V: TRBV2; length: 16; J: TRBJ1-4; D: NA; DNA: TGTGCCAGCAGTGAAGTAGTGACCGGAGGACGTGAAAAACTGTTTTTT; CDR3: CASSEVVTGGREKLFF
size: NA; V: TRBV7-7; length: 16; J: TRBJ1-2; D: TRBD1; DNA: TGTGCTAGCAGCCCGATGCCGACAGGGATTTTAGATGGCTACACCTTC; CDR3: CASSPMPTGILDGYTF
size: NA; V: TRBV7-9; length: 13; J: TRBJ1-2; D: NA; DNA: TGTGCCAGCAGCTTCACAGGATTGGATGGCTACACCTTC; CDR3: CASSFTGLDGYTF
size: NA; V: TRBV19; length: 14; J: TRBJ1-5; D: NA; DNA: TGTGCCAGTAGCAGACAGGCTAGCAATCAGCCCCAGCATTTT; CDR3: CASSRQASNQPQHF
size: NA; V: TRBV9; length: 16; J: TRBJ2-2; D: NA; DNA: TGTGCCAGCAGCGCGGGGGGCAGGGACTTGGGCGGGGAGCTGTTTTTT; CDR3: CASSAGGRDLGGELFF
size: NA; V: TRBV7-9; length: 17; J: TRBJ1-6; D: TRBD1; DNA: TGTGCCAGCAGCCCTGGGACAGGGGCAAGTGTTTATTCACCCCTCCACTTT; CDR3: CASSPGTGASVYSPLHF
size: NA; V: TRBV28; length: 19; J: TRBJ2-1; D: TRBD2; DNA: TGTGCCAGCAGTGTCGGGGGAAGCGGGGGGTCTAGCTCCTACAATGAGCAGTTCTTC; CDR3: CASSVGGSGGSSSYNEQFF
size: NA; V: TRBV30; length: 15; J: TRBJ2-5; D: TRBD2; DNA: TGTGCCTGGTCTAGCGGGGGGGATGGGGGATGGACCCAGTACTTC; CDR3: CAWSSGGDGGWTQYF
size: NA; V: TRBV4-3; length: 14; J: TRBJ1-4; D: NA; DNA: TGCGCCAGCAGCCAAGGGACGGGGAGGGAAAAACTGTTTTTT; CDR3: CASSQGTGREKLFF
size: NA; V: TRBV5-1; length: 18; J: TRBJ2-3; D: TRBD2; DNA: TGCGCCAGCAGCTTGGGGGAGACTAGCTCCTATAGCACAGATACGCAGTATTTT; CDR3: CASSLGETSSYSTDTQYF
size: NA; V: TRBV5-1; length: 14; J: TRBJ1-1; D: NA; DNA: TGCGCCACCCGGGAAGGCAGGATGAACACTGAAGCTTTCTTT; CDR3: CATREGRMNTEAFF
size: NA; V: TRBV18; length: 14; J: TRBJ2-1; D: TRBD2; DNA: TGTGCCAGCTCACCACAGGGACTAGCCAATGAGCAGTTCTTC; CDR3: CASSPQGLANEQFF
size: NA; V: TRBV7-8; length: 14; J: TRBJ1-2; D: NA; DNA: TGTGCCAGCAGCTCCCGGACAGCCAACTATGGCTACACCTTC; CDR3: CASSSRTANYGYTF
size: NA; V: TRBV5-6; length: 16; J: TRBJ1-4; D: TRBD1; DNA: TGTGCCAGCAGCTTTGGTAATCGGGACAGTAATGAAAAACTGTTTTTT; CDR3: CASSFGNRDSNEKLFF